One sample yielded the 15 T cell receptor beta chains listed below, sequenced in a study of blood T cells in healthy people across ages. Primed by a sample-barcoded 5' primer and a J-beta primer mix, a second PCR proceeded for about 6 to 12 cycles. TCRdb re-analysed the 5' RACE reads in MiXCR, keeping a single row per CDR3 protein. Among about 780,000 distinct CDR3 sequences listed, 46% were seen once. The specimen was blood. Receptors were obtained from an elderly man in good health.

This chain joins TRBV6-6 and TRBJ1-5; TRBD1 agrees at 10 bases. The trim removed 5 bases at V and 4 bases at J, leaving 8 bases unmatched. CDR1 is MNHNY and CDR2 is SVGAGI in the germline V gene (reference sequence). The CDR3 extends over 16 amino acids. CDR3 region: CASSLRTGGRNQPQHF. CDR3 nucleotides: TGTGCCAGCAGTCTTCGGACAGGGGGTAGAAATCAGCCCCAGCATTTT.

J is TRBJ2-3 and V is TRBV2; D is unresolved. The germline gives CDR1 SNHLY, CDR2 FYNNEI. With 7 bases removed from V and 2 bases from J, the gap between germline ends came to 7 bases. The CDR3 length is 12 residues. Written as DNA, the CDR3 is TGTGCCAGCACCGTACTCACAGATACGCAGTATTTT. It translates to CASTVLTDTQYF.

This chain links TRBV3-1 with TRBJ2-7; TRBD2 agrees at 8 bases. Germline CDR1 LGHDT, CDR2 YNNKEL (reference sequence). J was trimmed by 4 bases and V by 0 bases; bases with no gene match: 11. This CDR3 contains 17 residues. The CDR3 loop reads CASSQEGERETPYEQYF. CDR3 coding DNA: TGTGCCAGCAGCCAAGAGGGAGAGCGGGAGACCCCGTACGAGCAGTACTTC.

For this clonotype: A much more abundant neighbour one base away suggests this may be a read error. The rearrangement uses TRBV4-3 and TRBJ2-5; 14 bases are a match to TRBD2. Trimming removed 0 bases from V and 11 bases from J; junction bases left unmatched: 11. Germline values: CDR1 LGHNA, CDR2 YSLEER. This CDR3 comprises 17 residues. DNA of the CDR3: TGCGCCAGCAGCCAAGATATAGGGACTAGCGGGAGTTATGAGCAGTACTTC. Amino acid sequence: CASSQDIGTSGSYEQYF.

Details on this clonotype: A read error may produce the germline difference seen at one junction end. The chain uses TRBV12-3 or TRBV12-4 and TRBJ2-5; maybe TRBD2 (6 bases). The CDR3 is 13 residues long. CDR3 sequence (DNA): TGTGTCAGCAGTTTAAGGCAGGGAGGGACCCAGTACTTC. It specifies CVSSLRQGGTQYF.

The CDR3 spells CASSFRQGQSYNEQFF. As DNA, the CDR3 is TGTGCCAGCAGCTTCCGACAGGGTCAGTCCTACAATGAGCAGTTCTTC. The V gene is TRBV11-3, the J gene TRBJ2-1, with TRBD1 matching over 7 bases. Germline V gene data show CDR1 as SGHNT and CDR2 as YENEEA. The CDR3 covers 16 residues. The V gene end was trimmed by 3 bases and the J gene end by 1 base; junction bases not matched to a gene: 6.

This chain uses TRBV24-1 with TRBJ2-3, with D unresolved. Trimming left V 7 bases short and J 9 bases short, with 13 bases between. The CDR3 loop spans 12 amino acids. The germline CDR1 and CDR2 sequences are KGHDR and SFDVKD. CDR3 sequence: CATSNQDATQYF. The CDR3 DNA reads TGTGCCACCAGCAATCAGGACGCGACGCAGTATTTT.

This clonotype was picked up many times. V is TRBV2 and J is TRBJ2-7; the D gene could be TRBD1 or TRBD2 (5 bases each). Germline V lookup: CDR1 SNHLY, CDR2 FYNNEI. Trimming took off 4 bases at V and 0 bases at J, with 10 bases between the two ends. The CDR3 covers 14 residues. Here the CDR3 reads CASSATGGSYEQYF. For the CDR3, the DNA is TGTGCCAGCAGTGCAACTGGGGGCTCCTACGAGCAGTACTTC.

The V and J genes are TRBV20-1 and TRBJ2-6, with D uncertain. The CDR3 consists of 13 residues. Germline V lookup: CDR1 DFQATT, CDR2 SNEGSKA (reference sequence). V lost 0 bases and J lost 4, with 4 bases in between. Here the CDR3 reads CSARDEGANVLTF. Here the CDR3 DNA reads TGCAGTGCTAGAGATGAGGGGGCCAACGTCCTGACTTTC.

This clonotype was seen only a few times. The rearrangement links TRBV11-2 to TRBJ2-1; D may be TRBD1 (5 bases). From germline, CDR1 is SGHAT and CDR2 FQNNGV. V lost 3 bases to trimming and J lost 9 bases, with 12 bases between them. CDR3 length: 13 residues. The CDR3 nucleotides are TGTGCCAGCAGCTTCGAGGTTAGGGGTGAGCAGTTCTTC. Translation: CASSFEVRGEQFF.

The chain recombines TRBV7-9 with TRBJ2-1, with D possibly TRBD1 on 5 matching bases. CDR1 is SEHNR, CDR2 FQNEAQ, per germline (reference sequence). This CDR3 has 11 amino acids. Trimming pared 7 bases from V and 10 bases from J, leaving 11 bases between. CDR3 nucleotides: TGTGCCAGCACCTATGGACAAGAGCAGTTCTTC. Protein: CASTYGQEQFF.

DNA for the CDR3: TGTGCCAGCTCACCATCGGGAGTTGCAGATACGCAGTATTTT. Its protein is CASSPSGVADTQYF. The chain is built from TRBV18 and TRBJ2-3; TRBD2 might be the D (6 bases). The CDR3 has 14 residues. The V gene's germline CDR1 is KGHSH and CDR2 LQKENI. V shed 2 bases and J shed 4 bases, with 10 bases lying between them. Variable domain in full (rest from reference TRBV18 and TRBJ2-3): NAGVMQNPRHLVRRRGQEARLRCSPMKGHSHVYWYRQLPEEGLKFMVYLQKENIIDESGMPKERFSAEFPKEGPSILRIQQVVRGDSAAYFCASSPSGVADTQYFGPGTRLTVL.

This clonotype was seen more than once but under ten times. This rearrangement joins TRBV7-9 to TRBJ2-3; D gene uncertain. The CDR3 spans 14 residues. Germline loops: CDR1 SEHNR, CDR2 FQNEAQ (reference sequence). V gave up 5 bases and J gave up 2 bases, with 11 bases separating them. The CDR3 loop reads CASSPPTVTDTQYF. The CDR3 DNA sequence: TGTGCCAGCAGCCCGCCGACGGTCACAGATACGCAGTATTTT.

The chain carries TRBV24-1 and TRBJ2-1; 10 bases are shared with TRBD2. CDR1 and CDR2 from the germline V gene are KGHDR and SFDVKD. CDR3 length: 20 amino acids. Trimming took 4 bases from V and 0 from J; bases not matched to a gene: 14. In DNA, the CDR3 is TGTGCCACCAGTGAATCTCCGGGACTAGCGTACAAAAGCTCCTACAATGAGCAGTTCTTC. It is translated as CATSESPGLAYKSSYNEQFF.

The chain recombines TRBV20-1 with TRBJ2-5; 10 bases fit TRBD2. CDR1 is DFQATT and CDR2 is SNEGSKA in the germline V gene (reference sequence). The CDR3 sequence is 17 residues long. V shed 0 bases, J shed 5 bases, and the junction held 12 bases outside the gene matches. The CDR3 spells CSARDLDSGRTEETQYF. CDR3 nucleotide sequence: TGCAGTGCTAGAGATCTCGATAGCGGGAGGACCGAGGAGACCCAGTACTTC.